The sample holds many counts of the clone carrying this TCR beta chain. During its preparation, the TCRbeta library received unique molecular identifiers. From the PCR reads, TCRdb called clonotypes with MiXCR, one entry per CDR3 protein. The table lists tens of thousands of distinct CDR3 sequences, approximately 5% of them singletons. Germline lookup yields CDR1 LNHDA and CDR2 SQIVND (reference sequence). The CDR3 covers 13 residues. Trimming cost V 7 bases and J 3 bases, with 10 bases left between them. The record originates from a study of T-cell reconstitution after alpha-beta-depleted transplantation in children.

The source of this sequence is a boy under two years old who had a stem cell transplant for acute myeloid leukemia, so the T cells may come from the graft donor. The sample in question was PBMCs, mostly from graft donor cells, obtained 180 days after TCRalphabeta/CD19-depleted stem cell transplant. The gene calls are TRBV19 and TRBJ1-5, with a weak D call TRBD1 (5 bases). CDR3 amino acids: CASTGLFNQPQHF. The CDR3 DNA is TGTGCCAGTACGGGGCTCTTCAATCAGCCCCAGCATTTT. Drawing the rest from reference TRBV19 and TRBJ1-5, the complete variable domain is DGGITQSPKYLFRKEGQNVTLSCEQNLNHDAMYWYRQDPGQGLRLIYYSQIVNDFQKGDIAEGYSVSREKKESFPLTVTSAQKNPTAFYLCASTGLFNQPQHFGDGTRLSIL.